This TCR beta chain came from a study of radiotherapy plus CTLA-4 blockade in lung cancer. Overall study: Objective responses were observed in around a sixth of patients, and disease control was achieved by 31%.

Some clones are missing from TCRdb's copy, which holds only in-frame ones; the method was immunoSEQ multiplex PCR. This table holds approximately 48,000 clones, 70% to 90% found once. CDR3 length: 17 amino acids. The V gene's germline CDR1 is SGDLS and CDR2 YYNGEE. The V end was cut by 0 bases, the J end by 2 bases, with 17 bases between. Study outcomes and limitations: Radiotherapy was combined with ipilimumab, and tumor-derived TCR clones then expanded in blood.

Enrolled patients, whose metastatic non-small-cell lung cancer was chemo-refractory, received focal radiation plus CTLA-4 blockade with ipilimumab. This clone was recorded only once. No antigen is known for it. The TCR was taken from a human donor with non-small cell lung cancer whose response to radiotherapy plus ipilimumab could not be evaluated. The sample consisted of peripheral blood, taken from a patient treated with radiotherapy plus ipilimumab. The chain uses TRBV9 and TRBJ1-2; no definite D call. The chain's CDR3 is CASSVAPTLTHNYGYTF. The CDR3 nucleotides are TGTGCCAGCAGCGTAGCCCCGACTCTGACGCACAACTATGGCTACACCTTC.